This T cell receptor beta chain was captured in a study of blood T cell repertoires in COVID-19. Background on the study: Collection of acute and convalescent COVID-19 samples took place in the United States, Italy and Spain. PBMCs, B-cell-depleted T cells, or T cells were the source of the cDNA or gDNA that made up the material.

Original processing methods: Reference gene primers were amplified, and this amplification served to estimate nucleated cell counts. Repertoires were generated with immunoSEQ multiplex PCR, while TCRdb's copy carries only in-frame clones and drops some. V, J and clone size were drawn from that table, and D and trimming were deduced from the DNA. The sample yields approximately 290,000 clones, approximately 85% seen once. Germline-derived CDR1 and CDR2 are SQVTM and ANQGSEA. CDR3 length: 12 residues. The germline V and J ends were trimmed by 8 bases and 8 bases, with 16 bases remaining between them. Those enrolled in Seattle joined during active infection and were followed longitudinally afterward.

This sequence was found in a human donor with COVID-19, enrolled during active disease. The donor label of this sample is uncertain. V is TRBV29-1 and J is TRBJ2-1, with D perhaps TRBD2 (6 bases). Sample: peripheral blood. The CDR3 region is CSRGGQGDEQFF. In DNA form, the CDR3 reads TGCAGCCGCGGAGGGCAGGGAGATGAGCAGTTCTTC.